This T cell receptor (beta chain) was recorded in a study of cytomegalovirus exposure and HLA in healthy donors. Overall study findings and caveats: Most TCR sequences were uncommon, yet certain public TCRs appeared in many donors. According to a subsequent analysis, TCR clusters from the first cohort were inclined to appear together in the 110 or so validation repertoires.

The germline CDR1 and CDR2 sequences are LGHNA and YSLEER. This CDR3 has 13 amino acids. The V gene lost 0 bases and the J gene lost 12 bases, with 13 bases spanning the gap. About this clone itself: What it binds is unknown.

TCRdb's table, derived via immunoSEQ multiplex PCR, lists solely in-frame clones and lacks some. The data contain 150,000 to 200,000 clones, about 88% of them singletons. The source is a woman younger than 35 in good health and CMV-seronegative. This chain joins TRBV4-3 and TRBJ2-3; D is uncertain. Material for sequencing was PBMCs. The CDR3, as DNA: TGCGCCAGCAGCCAAGATCCGAGAACCCTTCAGTATTTT. Its protein is CASSQDPRTLQYF.